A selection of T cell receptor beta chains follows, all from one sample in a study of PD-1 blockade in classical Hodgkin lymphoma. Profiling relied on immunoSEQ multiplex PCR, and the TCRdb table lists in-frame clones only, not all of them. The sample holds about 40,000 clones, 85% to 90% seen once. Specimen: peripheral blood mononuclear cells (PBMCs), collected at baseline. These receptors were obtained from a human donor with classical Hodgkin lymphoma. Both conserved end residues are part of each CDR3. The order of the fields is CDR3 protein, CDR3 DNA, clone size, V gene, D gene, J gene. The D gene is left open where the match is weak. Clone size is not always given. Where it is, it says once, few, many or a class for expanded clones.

cdr3_aa: CASSHRTEYTGELFF
cdr3_nt: TGTGCCAGCAGCCATCGGACAGAGTACACCGGGGAGCTGTTTTTT
clone_size: .
v_call: TRBV5-6
d_call: .
j_call: TRBJ2-2

cdr3_aa: CASSLARNTEAFF
cdr3_nt: TGTGCCAGCAGCTTGGCGAGAAACACTGAAGCTTTCTTT
clone_size: .
v_call: TRBV7-8
d_call: .
j_call: TRBJ1-1

cdr3_aa: CASSPRDHTEAFF
cdr3_nt: TGTGCCAGCTCACCACGGGACCACACTGAAGCTTTCTTT
clone_size: .
v_call: TRBV18
d_call: .
j_call: TRBJ1-1

cdr3_aa: CASSAPGAVNSQETQYF
cdr3_nt: TGTGCCAGCAGTGCCCCTGGGGCGGTAAACTCACAAGAGACCCAGTACTTC
clone_size: .
v_call: TRBV25-1
d_call: .
j_call: TRBJ2-5

cdr3_aa: CASSQDRAYEQYF
cdr3_nt: TGCGCCAGCAGCCAAGATCGAGCGTACGAGCAGTACTTC
clone_size: few
v_call: TRBV4-3
d_call: .
j_call: TRBJ2-7

cdr3_aa: CASSNPTDTQYF
cdr3_nt: TGTGCCAGCAGCAACCCCACAGATACGCAGTATTTT
clone_size: .
v_call: TRBV5-4
d_call: .
j_call: TRBJ2-3

cdr3_aa: CASSSTDTQYF
cdr3_nt: TGTGCCAGCAGTAGCACAGATACGCAGTATTTT
clone_size: .
v_call: TRBV6-5
d_call: .
j_call: TRBJ2-3

cdr3_aa: CASSRTGYLQPQHF
cdr3_nt: TGTGCCAGTAGTAGGACAGGGTACCTTCAGCCCCAGCATTTT
clone_size: .
v_call: TRBV19
d_call: TRBD1
j_call: TRBJ1-5

cdr3_aa: CASSASGGLEAFF
cdr3_nt: TGTGCCAGCAGTGCCTCAGGGGGGCTTGAAGCTTTCTTT
clone_size: .
v_call: TRBV25-1
d_call: TRBD1
j_call: TRBJ1-1

cdr3_aa: CASSYGINQPQHF
cdr3_nt: TGTGCCAGCAGTTACGGAATCAATCAGCCCCAGCATTTT
clone_size: .
v_call: TRBV6-5
d_call: .
j_call: TRBJ1-5

cdr3_aa: CASSETGGAYNEQFF
cdr3_nt: TGTGCCAGCAGCGAAACGGGAGGGGCTTACAATGAGCAGTTCTTC
clone_size: .
v_call: TRBV9
d_call: TRBD2
j_call: TRBJ2-1

cdr3_aa: CASSYGTGAGNTIYF
cdr3_nt: TGCGCCAGCAGCTACGGGACAGGGGCAGGAAACACCATATATTTT
clone_size: .
v_call: TRBV5-1
d_call: TRBD1
j_call: TRBJ1-3

cdr3_aa: CSVRTGLAGELFF
cdr3_nt: TGCAGCGTCCGGACAGGGTTGGCCGGGGAGCTGTTTTTT
clone_size: .
v_call: TRBV29-1
d_call: TRBD1
j_call: TRBJ2-2

cdr3_aa: CASRGTGENTGELFF
cdr3_nt: TGCGCCAGCAGAGGGACAGGAGAGAACACCGGGGAGCTGTTTTTT
clone_size: .
v_call: TRBV10-2
d_call: TRBD1
j_call: TRBJ2-2

cdr3_aa: CASSPLGGYNEQFF
cdr3_nt: TGTGCCAGCAGCCCCCTCGGGGGCTACAATGAGCAGTTCTTC
clone_size: .
v_call: TRBV7-3
d_call: .
j_call: TRBJ2-1

cdr3_aa: CASSYSRLGGELFF
cdr3_nt: TGTGCCAGCAGTTACTCGAGGTTGGGCGGGGAGCTGTTTTTT
clone_size: once
v_call: TRBV6-6
d_call: .
j_call: TRBJ2-2

cdr3_aa: CASTELGSYQETQYF
cdr3_nt: TGTGCCAGCACCGAACTGGGGTCGTACCAAGAGACCCAGTACTTC
clone_size: once
v_call: TRBV9
d_call: .
j_call: TRBJ2-5